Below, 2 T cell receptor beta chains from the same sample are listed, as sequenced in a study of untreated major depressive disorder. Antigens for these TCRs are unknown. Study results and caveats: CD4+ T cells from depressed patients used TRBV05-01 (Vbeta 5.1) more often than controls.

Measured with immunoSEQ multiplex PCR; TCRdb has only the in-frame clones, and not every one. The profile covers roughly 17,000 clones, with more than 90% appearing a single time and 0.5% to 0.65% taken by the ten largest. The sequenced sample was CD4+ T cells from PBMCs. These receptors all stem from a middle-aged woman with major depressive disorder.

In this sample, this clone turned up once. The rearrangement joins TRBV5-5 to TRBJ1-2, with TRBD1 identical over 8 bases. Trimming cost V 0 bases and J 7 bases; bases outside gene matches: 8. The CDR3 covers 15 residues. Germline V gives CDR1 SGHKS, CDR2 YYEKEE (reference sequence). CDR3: CASSLGGQGALGYTF. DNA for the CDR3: TGTGCCAGCAGCTTGGGCGGACAGGGAGCCCTTGGCTACACCTTC.

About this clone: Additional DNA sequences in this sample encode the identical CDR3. The CDR3, as DNA: TGCAGCGTTGTAAGGGACCCCGGGGGCACAGATACGCAGTATTTT. It encodes CSVVRDPGGTDTQYF. The rearrangement joins TRBV29-1 to TRBJ2-3; tentatively, D is TRBD1 or TRBD2 (5 bases each). Trimming took 4 bases from V and 1 from J, leaving 15 bases between them. Germline CDR1 SQVTM, CDR2 ANQGSEA. The length of the CDR3 is 15 residues.